The rows below give T cell receptor beta chains drawn from one sample of a study of human T cells and chemical hapten exposure. TCRdb used MiXCR to reprocess the RACE reads, holding one entry per CDR3 protein. The table lists tens of thousands of distinct CDR3 sequences, less than 9% of them singletons, with 1% to 1.5% in the top ten. The sample was whole blood, taken in connection with sensitization to the hapten diphenylcyclopropenone (DPC). Receptors were obtained from a woman in her forties or fifties with alopecia areata. Some clones in this sample may be carry-over from other donors' samples. Both conserved end residues are part of each CDR3. A D gene is named only where the DNA matches it firmly. Rows may omit the clone size; those that give it use once, few, many or a size class.

j_gene: TRBJ1-2
abundance: many
d_gene: TRBD1
v_gene: TRBV5-4
CDR3aa: CASSLGAGGVRGYTF
CDR3nt: TGTGCCAGCAGCTTGGGGGCAGGGGGCGTACGCGGCTACACCTTC

j_gene: TRBJ1-2
abundance: few
d_gene: TRBD1
v_gene: TRBV5-1
CDR3aa: CASSLGLGTGVYGYTF
CDR3nt: TGCGCCAGCAGCTTGGGGCTTGGGACAGGGGTCTACGGCTACACCTTC

j_gene: TRBJ1-2
abundance: many
d_gene: TRBD1
v_gene: TRBV27
CDR3aa: CASSLQGAKGYTF
CDR3nt: TGTGCCAGCAGTTTGCAGGGGGCTAAGGGCTACACCTTC

j_gene: TRBJ1-2
abundance: many
d_gene: NA
v_gene: TRBV11-2
CDR3aa: CASSAATGRINYGYTF
CDR3nt: TGTGCCAGCAGCGCAGCAACTGGACGGATTAACTATGGCTACACCTTC

j_gene: TRBJ2-1
abundance: NA
d_gene: TRBD2
v_gene: TRBV12-3/TRBV12-4
CDR3aa: CASSLAGGVAGEQFF
CDR3nt: TGTGCCAGCAGCTTAGCGGGAGGGGTAGCCGGTGAGCAGTTCTTC

j_gene: TRBJ1-1
abundance: many
d_gene: TRBD1
v_gene: TRBV29-1
CDR3aa: CSGFVPVTGKGTEAFF
CDR3nt: TGCAGCGGGTTTGTCCCCGTGACAGGGAAGGGCACTGAAGCTTTCTTT

j_gene: TRBJ2-7
abundance: NA
d_gene: TRBD1
v_gene: TRBV5-1
CDR3aa: CASSLTSGGSSYEQYF
CDR3nt: TGCGCCAGCAGCCTCACTTCAGGGGGAAGCTCCTACGAGCAGTACTTC

j_gene: TRBJ2-3
abundance: many
d_gene: TRBD2
v_gene: TRBV7-3
CDR3aa: CASSRLAGGSTDTQYF
CDR3nt: TGTGCCAGCAGCCGACTAGCGGGAGGCTCCACAGATACGCAGTATTTT

j_gene: TRBJ2-3
abundance: few
d_gene: TRBD1
v_gene: TRBV27
CDR3aa: CASSFQDRANTQYF
CDR3nt: TGTGCCAGCAGTTTCCAAGACAGGGCAAATACGCAGTATTTT

j_gene: TRBJ2-1
abundance: many
d_gene: NA
v_gene: TRBV11-2
CDR3aa: CASSLVGNEQFF
CDR3nt: TGTGCCAGCAGCTTAGTCGGCAATGAGCAGTTCTTC

j_gene: TRBJ2-3
abundance: few
d_gene: NA
v_gene: TRBV6-2/TRBV6-3
CDR3aa: CASSYGQSTDTQYF
CDR3nt: TGTGCCAGCAGTTACGGACAGAGCACAGATACGCAGTATTTT

j_gene: TRBJ1-4
abundance: many
d_gene: NA
v_gene: TRBV18
CDR3aa: CASSPGTPVDEKLFF
CDR3nt: TGTGCCAGCTCACCCGGTACTCCCGTAGACGAAAAACTGTTTTTT

j_gene: TRBJ2-7
abundance: NA
d_gene: NA
v_gene: TRBV28
CDR3aa: CASNPRGPFSYEQYF
CDR3nt: TGTGCCAGCAATCCCCGGGGGCCCTTCTCCTACGAGCAGTACTTC

j_gene: TRBJ2-7
abundance: NA
d_gene: NA
v_gene: TRBV10-2
CDR3aa: CASSDPTRREQYF
CDR3nt: TGCGCCAGCAGTGATCCCACCCGGCGCGAGCAGTACTTC

j_gene: TRBJ2-7
abundance: many
d_gene: NA
v_gene: TRBV27
CDR3aa: CASSLGAGGYEQYF
CDR3nt: TGTGCCAGCAGTTTAGGGGCAGGGGGGTACGAGCAGTACTTC

j_gene: TRBJ2-1
abundance: many
d_gene: NA
v_gene: TRBV11-2
CDR3aa: CASSLASGYNEQFF
CDR3nt: TGTGCCAGCAGCTTAGCGTCAGGGTACAATGAGCAGTTCTTC

j_gene: TRBJ2-6
abundance: NA
d_gene: NA
v_gene: TRBV20-1
CDR3aa: CSALPPIRTGANVLTF
CDR3nt: TGCAGTGCTTTACCGCCTATTCGGACTGGGGCCAACGTCCTGACTTTC

j_gene: TRBJ2-7
abundance: many
d_gene: TRBD2
v_gene: TRBV20-1
CDR3aa: CSAIRLAGAYEQYF
CDR3nt: TGCAGTGCTATTCGACTAGCGGGTGCCTACGAGCAGTACTTC

j_gene: TRBJ1-2
abundance: many
d_gene: TRBD1
v_gene: TRBV4-1
CDR3aa: CASSQDLQGAQGYGYTF
CDR3nt: TGCGCCAGCAGCCAAGATCTTCAGGGGGCCCAGGGCTATGGCTACACCTTC

j_gene: TRBJ2-7
abundance: NA
d_gene: NA
v_gene: TRBV18
CDR3aa: CASSPSGTRGQEQYF
CDR3nt: TGTGCCAGCTCACCCTCAGGGACCCGGGGTCAGGAGCAGTACTTC

j_gene: TRBJ1-1
abundance: many
d_gene: NA
v_gene: TRBV5-1
CDR3aa: CASSREAPPGRGDTEAFF
CDR3nt: TGCGCCAGCAGCCGGGAGGCCCCCCCGGGAAGGGGGGACACTGAAGCTTTCTTT

j_gene: TRBJ2-6
abundance: many
d_gene: NA
v_gene: TRBV12-3/TRBV12-4
CDR3aa: CASSLGLGANVLTF
CDR3nt: TGTGCCAGCAGTTTGGGGTTAGGGGCCAACGTCCTGACTTTC

j_gene: TRBJ2-7
abundance: few
d_gene: NA
v_gene: TRBV29-1
CDR3aa: CSVLFPASYEQYF
CDR3nt: TGCAGCGTCCTCTTTCCGGCCTCCTACGAGCAGTACTTC

j_gene: TRBJ1-1
abundance: many
d_gene: TRBD1
v_gene: TRBV29-1
CDR3aa: CSGGQGIAEAFF
CDR3nt: TGCAGCGGAGGACAGGGGATTGCTGAAGCTTTCTTT

j_gene: TRBJ1-5
abundance: many
d_gene: NA
v_gene: TRBV29-1
CDR3aa: CSVGDSNQPQHF
CDR3nt: TGCAGCGTTGGAGATAGCAATCAGCCCCAGCATTTT

j_gene: TRBJ1-1
abundance: many
d_gene: NA
v_gene: TRBV30
CDR3aa: CAWSGSTEAFF
CDR3nt: TGTGCCTGGAGTGGTAGCACTGAAGCTTTCTTT

j_gene: TRBJ1-1
abundance: many
d_gene: TRBD1
v_gene: TRBV29-1
CDR3aa: CSTRQGPTEAFF
CDR3nt: TGCAGCACCAGACAGGGCCCGACTGAAGCTTTCTTT

j_gene: TRBJ2-7
abundance: many
d_gene: TRBD2
v_gene: TRBV5-1
CDR3aa: CASSLESSGRHEQYF
CDR3nt: TGCGCCAGCAGCTTGGAGTCTAGCGGTCGGCACGAGCAGTACTTC

j_gene: TRBJ2-2
abundance: many
d_gene: NA
v_gene: TRBV7-7
CDR3aa: CASSLFRTTNTGELFF
CDR3nt: TGTGCTAGCAGCTTATTCCGGACGACGAACACCGGGGAGCTGTTTTTT